These 9 T cell receptor beta chains originate from one sample sequenced in a study of shared clonotypes between healthy human individuals. Some clones are missing from TCRdb's copy, which holds only in-frame ones; the method was immunoSEQ multiplex PCR. The data show around 1.1 million clones, roughly 77% seen once. Specimen: memory CD4+ T cells from PBMCs. Subset reported: CD45RA-negative fraction. These receptor sequences come from a man between 18 and 29 years old in good health. Some clones in this sample may be carry-over from other donors' samples.

This sequence joins TRBV4-3 and TRBJ2-3; no firm D call. V was pared by 1 base and J by 7 bases, with 15 bases between. Per the germline V gene, CDR1 is LGHNA and CDR2 is YSLEER. CDR3 length: 15 residues. The CDR3 coding sequence is TGCGCCAGCAGCCAAGCGGCCCCGCCCTCCAATACGCAGTATTTT. Translated, it gives CASSQAAPPSNTQYF.

This chain links TRBV29-1 with TRBJ2-1; D is undetermined. This CDR3 contains 15 residues. The germline V gene has CDR1 SQVTM and CDR2 ANQGSEA. Trimming cost V 0 bases and J 8 bases, with 17 bases left between them. The CDR3 reads CSVEEMHYPKYEQFF. CDR3 nucleotide sequence: TGCAGCGTTGAAGAGATGCACTATCCTAAGTATGAGCAGTTCTTC.

The chain carries TRBV5-1 and TRBJ1-2; 7 bases agree with TRBD1. The germline V gene has CDR1 SGHRS and CDR2 YFSETQ. Germline trimming cut 0 bases from V and 4 bases from J; bases unmatched to any gene: 6. The CDR3 consists of 15 residues. CDR3 protein: CASSLDGTEAYGYTF. In DNA, the CDR3 is TGCGCCAGCAGCTTGGATGGGACAGAGGCCTATGGCTACACCTTC.

The V gene is TRBV5-4, the J gene TRBJ1-3; D is ambiguous. Trimming took 0 bases from V and 3 from J, leaving 10 bases between them. The CDR3 spans 15 residues. CDR1 is SGHNT and CDR2 is YYREEE in the germline V gene (reference sequence). The CDR3 sequence: CASSLEGVRGNTIYF. CDR3 sequence (DNA): TGTGCCAGCAGCTTGGAGGGTGTTCGTGGAAACACCATATATTTT.

The CDR3 reads CASGSGVGGELFF. Here the CDR3 DNA reads TGTGCTAGTGGGTCGGGAGTCGGCGGGGAGCTGTTTTTT. V usage is TRBV12-5 and J usage is TRBJ2-2; the D gene is possibly TRBD2 (6 bases). CDR1 is LGHNT and CDR2 is FRNRAP in the germline V gene. V shed 6 bases and J shed 7 bases, with 12 bases lying between them. CDR3 size: 13 residues. The variable domain in full, completed from reference TRBV12-5 and TRBJ2-2, reads DARVTQTPRHKVTEMGQEVTMRCQPILGHNTVFWYRQTMMQGLELLAYFRNRAPLDDSGMPKDRFSAEMPDATLATLKIQPSEPRDSAVYFCASGSGVGGELFFGEGSRLTVL.

The chain recombines TRBV20-1 with TRBJ1-1; D not resolved. V dropped 3 bases and J dropped 5 bases, with 7 bases sitting between them. The CDR3 contains 11 residues. Germline lookup yields CDR1 DFQATT and CDR2 SNEGSKA (reference sequence). DNA for the CDR3: TGCAGTGCTAGCCCCTCGACTGAAGCTTTCTTT. Its protein is CSASPSTEAFF.

The chain combines TRBV6-1 with TRBJ1-1; D is uncertain. Trimming removed 7 bases from V and 4 bases from J, with 13 bases in between. In germline, CDR1 is MNHNS, CDR2 SASEGT. CDR3 length equals 13 residues. In DNA, the CDR3 is TGTGCCAGCACTCAGACAACCTCCACTGAAGCTTTCTTT. Its protein product is CASTQTTSTEAFF.

The genes are TRBV7-9 and TRBJ1-2, with D tentatively TRBD1 (6 bases). The CDR3 has 13 amino acids. Germline V CDR1 and CDR2: SEHNR, FQNEAQ (reference sequence). Trimming left V 5 bases short and J 3 bases short, with 10 bases between. The CDR3 sequence: CASSTGQYYGYTF. The DNA of the CDR3 is TGTGCCAGCAGCACCGGACAGTACTATGGCTACACCTTC.

This sequence joins TRBV11-3 and TRBJ2-3, with no clear D. CDR1 is SGHNT and CDR2 is YENEEA in the germline V gene. CDR3 length: 15 residues. Trimming pared 1 base from V and 0 bases from J, leaving 8 bases between. The CDR3 protein is CASSLGGRSTDTQYF. CDR3 nucleotides: TGTGCCAGCAGCTTAGGCGGACGGAGCACAGATACGCAGTATTTT.